The 11 T cell receptor beta chains listed next were all sequenced from one sample in a study of cytomegalovirus exposure and HLA in healthy donors. The data were produced by immunoSEQ multiplex PCR, yet TCRdb's version contains in-frame clones alone and is incomplete. The sample yields 190,000 or so clones, about four fifths seen once. Sequencing used PBMCs. All receptors come from a woman aged 18 to 35 in good health and CMV-seropositive.

This chain links TRBV9 with TRBJ1-2; D is possibly TRBD1 (5 bases). CDR3 length: 14 residues. Germline CDR1 and CDR2: SGDLS and YYNGEE. V was trimmed by 0 bases and J by 4 bases, leaving 10 bases between them. Written as DNA, the CDR3 is TGTGCCAGCAGCGTAGGTAAAGGGGTCTATGGCTACACCTTC. The encoded protein is CASSVGKGVYGYTF.

This chain joins TRBV7-2 and TRBJ1-1; no definite D call. Germline CDR1 reads SGHTA; CDR2 reads FQGNSA. The V end lost 1 base, the J end lost 1 base, and 10 bases lay between the germline ends. The CDR3 is made up of 15 amino acids. CDR3: CASSLDLVKNTEAFF. The CDR3 DNA sequence: TGTGCCAGCAGCTTAGATTTAGTAAAGAACACTGAAGCTTTCTTT.

The rearrangement links TRBV27 to TRBJ2-2, with 9 nucleotides matching TRBD1. J was trimmed by 5 bases and V by 2 bases; bases with no gene match: 6. This CDR3 spans 16 amino acids. CDR1 MNHEY and CDR2 SMNVEV come from the germline V gene (reference sequence). CDR3 bases: TGTGCCAGCAGTTTAGCGAAGACAGGGGGGACCGGGGAGCTGTTTTTT. This gives the protein CASSLAKTGGTGELFF.

The V and J genes are TRBV2 and TRBJ1-5, with no clear D. The V and J ends lost 3 bases and 0 bases respectively, with 3 bases between them. The germline V gene encodes CDR1 SNHLY and CDR2 FYNNEI. The CDR3 totals 13 residues. DNA for the CDR3: TGTGCCAGCAGTGAGTATAGCAATCAGCCCCAGCATTTT. Translated, it gives CASSEYSNQPQHF.

The chain has TRBV6-1 and TRBJ2-5; TRBD2 might be the D (6 bases). Trimming pared 6 bases from V and 1 base from J, leaving 12 bases between. This CDR3 region has 14 residues. Germline CDR1 MNHNS, CDR2 SASEGT. This chain's CDR3 is CASSRVGGQETQYF. The DNA for the CDR3 is TGTGCCAGCAGCAGAGTGGGGGGCCAAGAGACCCAGTACTTC.

J is TRBJ2-5 and V is TRBV7-2; 7 bases agree with TRBD1. J was trimmed by 6 bases and V by 5 bases; bases with no gene match: 15. This CDR3 has 16 residues. Germline CDR1 SGHTA, CDR2 FQGNSA. This CDR3 reads CASSQGLQGVSKTQYF. In DNA, the CDR3 is TGTGCCAGCAGCCAGGGGCTCCAGGGGGTTTCTAAGACCCAGTACTTC.

The chain uses TRBV18 and TRBJ1-5; TRBD1 is a possible D gene (5 bases). There are 16 residues in the CDR3. In germline, CDR1 is KGHSH, CDR2 LQKENI. V was cut by 4 bases and J by 0 bases, with 13 bases left in between. Here the CDR3 DNA reads TGTGCCAGCTCACAACAAACGGGGGATAGCAATCAGCCCCAGCATTTT. This translates into CASSQQTGDSNQPQHF.

The genes are TRBV19 and TRBJ2-7; possible D gene TRBD2, 5 bases. This CDR3 is built from 14 residues. Deletions cut 4 bases from V and 6 bases from J, with 16 bases between. Germline assignment: CDR1 LNHDA and CDR2 SQIVND (reference sequence). The CDR3 DNA follows: TGTGCCAGTAGTAGGGAGAGAAGGCTGGGCGAGCAGTACTTC. Amino acid sequence: CASSRERRLGEQYF.

V and J are TRBV2 and TRBJ2-7; 8 bases are a match to TRBD1. Trimming took 7 bases from V and 0 from J; bases not matched to a gene: 8. The CDR3 runs to 15 residues. The germline gives CDR1 SNHLY, CDR2 FYNNEI. The CDR3 loop reads CASTKGGQASYEQYF. The DNA for the CDR3 is TGTGCCAGCACGAAGGGGGGACAGGCCTCCTACGAGCAGTACTTC.

The J gene is TRBJ1-2, the V gene TRBV27; tentatively, D is TRBD1 (5 bases). The CDR3 has 15 amino acids. CDR1 is MNHEY and CDR2 is SMNVEV in the germline V gene (reference sequence). V dropped 4 bases and J dropped 3 bases, with 15 bases sitting between them. In DNA form, the CDR3 reads TGTGCCAGCAGTTCCCTCCCTGACAGTCACTATGGCTACACCTTC. This codes for CASSSLPDSHYGYTF.

The table lists this clone with a few counts. Written as DNA, the CDR3 is TGTGCCAGCAGTGAACTGGGGGACAGGGAAGGTGGCACTGAAGCTTTCTTT. This translates into CASSELGDREGGTEAFF. The chain links TRBV2 to TRBJ1-1; 9 bases map to TRBD1. The CDR3 consists of 17 residues. CDR1 is SNHLY and CDR2 is FYNNEI in the germline V gene. V lost 2 bases and J lost 4; bases outside the gene matches: 11.